Sequencing of this T cell receptor (beta chain) was carried out in a study of T cell repertoires in cytomegalovirus infection. Study-level background: Selected CMV epitopes included recently identified HLA-C-restricted ones as well as well-studied HLA-B-restricted ones. Both CMV infection and a matching HLA type were indicated by public TCR beta signatures. Overall study results and limits: Predominance within the ex vivo response was attributable to HLA-C-restricted CMV-specific TCR beta clonotypes. Carriers of CMV and the relevant HLA type were discriminated by public TCR beta frequency.

On this clonotype: Its antigen is not known.

MiXCR, run by TCRdb on the reads, gives a single entry per CDR3 protein. This table has 140,000 to 150,000 distinct CDR3 sequences, more than 30% appearing once. CDR3 length: 14 residues. With 8 bases removed from V and 5 bases from J, the gap between germline ends came to 18 bases. Germline CDR1 MNHEY, CDR2 SVGAGI. The receptor was isolated from a human donor in good health (CMV status not recorded). Some clones in this sample may be carry-over from other donors' samples. The rearrangement joins TRBV6-5 to TRBJ2-5; TRBD1 might be the D (5 bases). The specimen comprised CD8+ T cells from cultured PBMCs, sampled from culture after CMV antigen stimulation. CDR3: CASAKDSLMETQYF. The DNA of the CDR3 is TGTGCCAGCGCCAAAGACAGTTTGATGGAGACCCAGTACTTC.